A selection of T cell receptor beta chains follows, all from one sample in a study of cytomegalovirus exposure and HLA in healthy donors. Here immunoSEQ multiplex PCR was the method, and the copy in TCRdb shows in-frame clones only, minus some. In the table there are roughly 240,000 clones, 85% to 90% of which are singletons. Source material: PBMCs. Every receptor here comes from a man between 18 and 29 years old in good health and CMV-seronegative. The conserved cysteine and the conserved F or W are not part of the CDR3 here.

v_gene,j_gene,CDR3aa
TRBV5-6,TRBJ2-3,ASSLGGPRGDTQY
TRBV7-7,TRBJ2-7,ASTRSSGDYEQY
TRBV27,TRBJ2-5,ASSLSGRLALGQETQY
TRBV11-2,TRBJ2-1,ASSPRSASNSEQF
TRBV19,TRBJ1-3,ASTRTGSGNTIY
TRBV7-8,TRBJ1-2,ASSLARGQGASYGYT
TRBV11-2,TRBJ2-7,ASSLEGRHYEQY
TRBV6-1,TRBJ2-2,ASIGSQNTGELF
TRBV11-3,TRBJ2-3,ASSLGRATDTQY
TRBV10-3,TRBJ2-5,AISDRGGETQY
TRBV7-8,TRBJ2-1,ASSKGTSGASYNEQF
TRBV28,TRBJ1-2,ASSFSDSYGYT
TRBV25-1,TRBJ2-7,ASSEKGGSSGRQQY
TRBV11-3,TRBJ2-1,ASSSHSGSGKGNEQF
TRBV19,TRBJ2-7,ASSIVSGGSYEQY